A single sample gave rise to the 28 T cell receptor beta chains below, sequenced in a study of vaccination and CD4 T cells after COVID-19 (dated by TCRdb to between 2022 and 2023). The treatment or condition label of this sample denotes: approximately 9-day PBMC culture with coronavirus spike peptide pools or control peptides (ViraFEST assay). Receptors were amplified or captured by PCR. Reads for this sample came from an Illumina iSeq 100. TCR sequencing of DNA from cultured CD4+ T cells used the Oncomine TCR Beta short-read assay at the Johns Hopkins FTIC core. In TCRdb, the public reads were trimmed at Q25 with fastp and aligned with MiXCR, with productive beta chains retained. When rows share a CDR3 protein, they turn into one entry using the most common DNA and genes. The sample records 15,000 to 20,000 distinct CDR3 sequences, 30% to 45% of which are singletons. About 15% of the sample is taken by the ten largest.

No antigen is known for these receptors. Material for sequencing was cultured CD4+ T cells from blood. The source of these receptors is a human donor with COVID-19.

This chain joins TRBV9 and TRBJ1-1; D might be TRBD1 (5 bases). V was trimmed by 0 bases and J by 8 bases, leaving 14 bases between them. The germline V gene has CDR1 SGDLS and CDR2 YYNGEE. The CDR3 consists of 14 residues. The CDR3, as DNA: TGTGCCAGCAGCGTAGGACAGATGGGCTCGGAAGCTTTCTTT. Amino acid sequence: CASSVGQMGSEAFF.

This clonotype has a handful of counts. J is TRBJ2-1 and V is TRBV19; TRBD1 might be the D (5 bases). Germline V gene data show CDR1 as LNHDA and CDR2 as SQIVND (reference sequence). CDR3 length: 15 amino acids. Trimming took off 3 bases at V and 3 bases at J, with 12 bases between the two ends. CDR3 coding DNA: TGTGCCAGTAGTATCTTTCGGCAGGGCTACAATGAGCAGTTCTTC. This gives the protein CASSIFRQGYNEQFF.

This chain connects TRBV7-2 to TRBJ2-3, with 12 bases matching TRBD2. Germline loops: CDR1 SGHTA, CDR2 FQGNSA. The CDR3 length is 15 residues. Trimming removed 4 bases from V and 9 bases from J; junction bases left unmatched: 8. CDR3 amino acids: CASSSSSGGAWTQYF. In DNA, the CDR3 is TGTGCCAGCAGCTCTTCTAGCGGGGGGGCTTGGACGCAGTATTTT. The full variable domain, rest sourced from reference TRBV7-2 and TRBJ2-3, is GAGVSQSPSNKVTEKGKDVELRCDPISGHTALYWYRQSLGQGLEFLIYFQGNSAPDKSGLPSDRFSAERTGGSVSTLTIQRTQQEDSAVYLCASSSSSGGAWTQYFGPGTRLTVL.

This clonotype was seen a few times. The V call is TRBV7-9, the J call TRBJ1-2; 7 nucleotides match TRBD1. CDR3 size: 16 residues. Germline-derived CDR1 and CDR2 are SEHNR and FQNEAQ (reference sequence). The V and J ends lost 1 base and 4 bases, in that order; junction bases with no gene match: 9. The CDR3 protein is CASSLGGRDSPYGYTF. The CDR3 coding sequence is TGTGCCAGCAGCTTAGGGGGCCGGGACAGCCCCTATGGCTACACCTTC.

This clonotype was observed a handful of times. The chain couples TRBV12-3 or TRBV12-4 to TRBJ2-1; D might be TRBD2 (6 bases). The V and J ends lost 3 bases and 0 bases respectively, with 15 bases between them. CDR3 size: 17 residues. The CDR3 nucleotides are TGTGCCAGCAGTTTTGGTGGGGGGAAAAGCTCCTACAATGAGCAGTTCTTC. Translated, it gives CASSFGGGKSSYNEQFF.

This clonotype is labeled medium-sized. The chain uses TRBV15 and TRBJ1-1; 7 bases are a match to TRBD1. The CDR3 is 16 residues long. CDR1 and CDR2 (germline): LNHNV, YYDKDF (reference sequence). J was trimmed by 1 base and V by 1 base; bases with no gene match: 6. CDR3 region: CATSRGGDSGNTEAFF. CDR3 coding DNA: TGTGCCACCAGCAGAGGAGGGGACAGCGGGAACACTGAAGCTTTCTTT.

The rearrangement uses TRBV6-5 and TRBJ1-1; D unclear. V lost 4 bases to trimming and J lost 3 bases, with 9 bases between them. CDR1 MNHEY and CDR2 SVGAGI come from the germline V gene. The CDR3 spans 13 residues. The DNA for the CDR3 is TGTGCCAGCAGTTTAACCCCAGACACTGAAGCTTTCTTT. This encodes CASSLTPDTEAFF.

The genes are TRBV28 and TRBJ2-2; D not certain. The CDR3 covers 12 residues. Trimming took off 6 bases at V and 2 bases at J, with 4 bases between the two ends. The germline gives CDR1 MDHEN, CDR2 SYDVKM. The CDR3 region is CASRLNTGELFF. As DNA, the CDR3 is TGTGCCAGCAGACTCAACACCGGGGAGCTGTTTTTT.

The V call is TRBV6-2 or TRBV6-3, the J call TRBJ2-3; D is tentatively TRBD1 or TRBD2 (5 bases each). The CDR3 runs to 16 residues. Trimming shortened V by 3 bases and J by 2 bases, and 15 bases separated the two germline ends. Per the germline V gene, CDR1 is MNHEY and CDR2 is SVGEGT. CDR3 residues: CASSYEFGAVTDTQYF. CDR3 nucleotide sequence: TGTGCCAGCAGTTATGAGTTCGGGGCCGTCACAGATACGCAGTATTTT.

The V call is TRBV28, the J call TRBJ1-5; no definite D call. V was clipped by 7 bases and J by 1 base, with 17 bases between them. The CDR3 covers 16 residues. Germline CDR1 and CDR2: MDHEN and SYDVKM. CDR3 in amino acids: CASTTPAGKSNQPQHF. In nucleotides, the CDR3 is TGTGCCAGCACCACGCCGGCGGGGAAGAGCAATCAGCCCCAGCATTTT.

This clonotype came up a few times. This chain uses TRBV11-3 with TRBJ1-1; D is uncertain. This CDR3 spans 14 amino acids. V was clipped by 2 bases and J by 2 bases, with 9 bases between them. CDR1 is SGHNT, CDR2 YENEEA, per germline. CDR3 amino acids: CASSLSPANTEAFF. The DNA for the CDR3 is TGTGCCAGCAGCTTATCTCCTGCTAACACTGAAGCTTTCTTT.

The V gene is TRBV5-4, the J gene TRBJ1-4; perhaps TRBD1 as D (6 bases). Germline V gene sequence: CDR1 SGHNT, CDR2 YYREEE (reference sequence). The ends were cut back, 4 bases at V and 11 bases at J, with 12 bases in the middle. The CDR3 covers 12 residues. The CDR3 DNA reads TGTGCCAGCAGCGATAACACAGGGAAACTGTTTTTT. It codes for CASSDNTGKLFF.

CDR3 sequence reads: CASSRETLMLTDTQYF. Here the CDR3 DNA reads TGTGCCAGCAGCCGTGAGACTCTGATGCTCACAGATACGCAGTATTTT. The chain uses TRBV2 and TRBJ2-3; D is unclear. Trimming removed 6 bases at V and 2 bases at J, with 18 bases between. The CDR3 is 16 amino acids. Germline V gene sequence: CDR1 SNHLY, CDR2 FYNNEI.

This chain connects TRBV7-9 to TRBJ1-6; 9 bases align to TRBD1. Germline CDR1 and CDR2: SEHNR and FQNEAQ (reference sequence). Trimming at V came to 5 bases and at J to 7 bases, leaving 9 bases not matched to a gene. This CDR3 comprises 16 residues. CDR3 sequence (DNA): TGTGCCAGCAGCAAGAACAGGGGGCCCGGGAATTCACCCCTCCACTTT. It translates to CASSKNRGPGNSPLHF.

J is TRBJ1-5 and V is TRBV2; D not resolved. Germline CDR1 is SNHLY and CDR2 is FYNNEI. There are 15 residues in the CDR3. Trimming took 4 bases from V and 5 from J, leaving 15 bases between them. The CDR3 DNA is TGTGCCAGCAGTGTTACCTCGACTTTGGATCAGCCCCAGCATTTT. Protein product: CASSVTSTLDQPQHF.

The J gene is TRBJ2-3, the V gene TRBV11-2; 8 positions agree with TRBD2. This CDR3 has 14 amino acids. Unmatched junction bases numbered 7, after V lost 5 bases and J lost 6 bases. The germline CDR1 and CDR2 sequences are SGHAT and FQNNGV. DNA of the CDR3: TGTGCCAGCAGCCCTGGCGGGGGGTCCGATACGCAGTATTTT. Its protein is CASSPGGGSDTQYF.

The chain joins TRBV6-2 or TRBV6-3 to TRBJ1-5, with no clear D. CDR1 and CDR2 from the germline V gene are MNHEY and SVGEGT. The CDR3 runs 15 residues. V was pared by 4 bases and J by 1 base, with 11 bases between. The chain's CDR3 is CASSCDKGSNQPQHF. The CDR3 DNA reads TGTGCCAGCAGTTGTGACAAAGGCAGCAATCAGCCCCAGCATTTT.

The chain recombines TRBV10-2 with TRBJ2-5; 10 positions agree with TRBD2. V lost 6 bases to trimming and J lost 1 base; unmatched junction nucleotides: 8. The CDR3 consists of 16 residues. Germline V gene sequence: CDR1 WSHSY, CDR2 SAAADI. CDR3 sequence reads: CASRLTSGASQETQYF. The CDR3 DNA is TGCGCCAGCAGACTAACTAGCGGGGCCAGCCAAGAGACCCAGTACTTC.

This clonotype counts as medium-sized (0.01 to 0.1%). The J gene is TRBJ2-3, the V gene TRBV11-2; 8 nucleotides match TRBD1. The germline V gene encodes CDR1 SGHAT and CDR2 FQNNGV. Trimming took 5 bases from V and 6 from J; bases not matched to a gene: 7. The CDR3 runs to 14 residues. The chain's CDR3 is CASSRQGSRDTQYF. DNA of the CDR3: TGTGCCAGCAGCCGACAGGGGAGCAGGGATACGCAGTATTTT.

The V call is TRBV15, the J call TRBJ1-1; D is unclear. The CDR3 is made up of 13 amino acids. Germline CDR1 reads LNHNV; CDR2 reads YYDKDF (reference sequence). The V end was cut by 11 bases, the J end by 1 base, with 14 bases between. CDR3 nucleotide sequence: TGTGCCTCACAGCGGGGAAGGAACACTGAAGCTTTCTTT. It translates to CASQRGRNTEAFF.

CDR3 amino acids: CASSPRTGGSNQPQHF. For the CDR3, the DNA is TGTGCCAGCAGCCCACGGACAGGGGGTAGCAATCAGCCCCAGCATTTT. The rearrangement joins TRBV6-1 to TRBJ1-5, with 10 bases lining up with TRBD1. The CDR3 spans 16 residues. Germline V gene sequence: CDR1 MNHNS, CDR2 SASEGT. V gave up 6 bases and J gave up 0 bases; unmatched junction bases: 5.

The rearrangement links TRBV7-2 to TRBJ1-4; D is unresolved. CDR1 is SGHTA, CDR2 FQGNSA, per germline. This CDR3 contains 11 residues. The V end lost 5 bases, the J end lost 8 bases, and 6 bases lay between the germline ends. CDR3 sequence reads: CASSRAEKLFF. DNA for the CDR3: TGTGCCAGCAGCCGAGCCGAAAAACTGTTTTTT. Looking up the rest from reference TRBV7-2 and TRBJ1-4 gives the full variable domain: GAGVSQSPSNKVTEKGKDVELRCDPISGHTALYWYRQSLGQGLEFLIYFQGNSAPDKSGLPSDRFSAERTGGSVSTLTIQRTQQEDSAVYLCASSRAEKLFFGSGTQLSVL.

This sequence joins TRBV6-2 or TRBV6-3 and TRBJ2-5; 8 positions agree with TRBD1. With V trimmed by 6 bases and J by 1 base, 7 bases remained unmatched. The CDR3 length is 15 residues. Per the germline V gene, CDR1 is MNHEY and CDR2 is SVGEGT. The DNA for the CDR3 is TGTGCCAGCAGCCTCACGGGGACAGGCCAAGAGACCCAGTACTTC. It yields the protein CASSLTGTGQETQYF.

This clonotype was counted only a few times. The chain links TRBV6-5 to TRBJ1-1; perhaps TRBD1 as D (5 bases). CDR1 MNHEY and CDR2 SVGAGI come from the germline V gene. The CDR3 runs 15 residues. V gave up 2 bases and J gave up 0 bases, with 10 bases separating them. The CDR3 sequence is CASSYGVGLNTEAFF. The CDR3 DNA is TGTGCCAGCAGTTACGGGGTGGGGCTGAACACTGAAGCTTTCTTT.

The V and J genes are TRBV2 and TRBJ2-7, with 8 nucleotides matching TRBD1. Germline V gene lookup returns CDR1 SNHLY and CDR2 FYNNEI. The CDR3 consists of 14 residues. V lost 8 bases, J lost 0 bases, and 6 bases stayed unmatched. The DNA of the CDR3 is TGTGCCAGCGAGGACAGGGCGAGCTCCTACGAGCAGTACTTC. Translated, it gives CASEDRASSYEQYF.

The V call is TRBV25-1, the J call TRBJ2-1; D is possibly TRBD1 (6 bases). CDR1 is MGHDK, CDR2 SYGVNS, per germline. This CDR3 has 13 residues. Trimming left V 6 bases short and J 0 bases short, with 6 bases between. DNA for the CDR3: TGTGCCAGCAGACAGGGCTCCTACAATGAGCAGTTCTTC. It translates to CASRQGSYNEQFF.

This clonotype appeared a few times. The V call is TRBV9, the J call TRBJ1-5; 8 nucleotides agree with TRBD1. The V segment lost 4 bases and the J segment 2 bases; nucleotides outside the gene matches: 2. There are 14 residues in the CDR3. The germline gives CDR1 SGDLS, CDR2 YYNGEE. The CDR3 sequence: CASSTGQGNQPQHF. In DNA form, the CDR3 reads TGTGCCAGCAGCACGGGACAGGGCAATCAGCCCCAGCATTTT.

This clonotype was counted a few times. The chain carries TRBV30 and TRBJ1-5, with D possibly being TRBD1 (5 bases). There are 16 residues in the CDR3. V was clipped by 2 bases and J by 1 base, with 15 bases between them. Per germline, CDR1 GTSNPN and CDR2 SVGIG (reference sequence). For the CDR3, the DNA is TGTGCCTGGAGTTACGGGGTGGGGGTAAGCAATCAGCCCCAGCATTTT. Its translation is CAWSYGVGVSNQPQHF.